One sample yielded the 30 T cell receptor beta chains listed below, sequenced in a study of shared clonotypes between healthy human individuals. The data were produced by immunoSEQ multiplex PCR, yet TCRdb's version contains in-frame clones alone and is incomplete. The sample lists about 320,000 clones, around 86% occurring once. Sample: memory CD8+ T cells sorted from blood. This sample's subset: CD45RO+ cells pooled with CCR7-negative TemRA cells. The receptor set was obtained from a man aged 18 to 29 in good health.

In its sample, this clone was seen a few times. Within the sample, other DNA sequences also encode this same CDR3. This sequence joins TRBV7-8 and TRBJ2-1; perhaps TRBD2 as D (7 bases). V was cut by 0 bases and J by 3 bases, with 9 bases left in between. This CDR3 region has 15 residues. Germline V CDR1 and CDR2: SGHVS, FQNEAQ. CDR3: CASSLAGGDYNEQFF. CDR3 nucleotide sequence: TGTGCCAGCAGCTTAGCAGGGGGGGACTACAATGAGCAGTTCTTC.

The chain has TRBV28 and TRBJ1-2; possible D gene TRBD1, 6 bases. The CDR3 extends over 15 amino acids. Per germline, CDR1 MDHEN and CDR2 SYDVKM. V dropped 4 bases and J dropped 5 bases, with 17 bases sitting between them. The CDR3 sequence is CASSYRQAPGYGYTF. CDR3 DNA: TGTGCCAGCAGTTACAGACAGGCCCCAGGGTATGGCTACACCTTC.

The chain links TRBV9 to TRBJ2-5, with D possibly called TRBD1 or TRBD2 (5 bases each). Trimming removed 3 bases at V and 2 bases at J, with 14 bases between. Germline lookup yields CDR1 SGDLS and CDR2 YYNGEE. The CDR3 is 15 amino acids. The CDR3, as DNA: TGTGCCAGCAGCGGCCCCGGGACCCCTCAAGAGACCCAGTACTTC. Its protein is CASSGPGTPQETQYF.

J is TRBJ2-7 and V is TRBV6-1; D is ambiguous. The CDR3 spans 11 residues. The ends were cut back, 6 bases at V and 6 bases at J, with 9 bases in the middle. Germline V lookup: CDR1 MNHNS, CDR2 SASEGT. DNA for the CDR3: TGTGCCAGCAGAGGGTCCCGCGAGCAGTACTTC. Translated, it gives CASRGSREQYF.

The chain recombines TRBV7-9 with TRBJ2-2, with D uncertain. This CDR3 region has 11 residues. Germline V gene sequence: CDR1 SEHNR, CDR2 FQNEAQ (reference sequence). Trimming left V 8 bases short and J 3 bases short, with 4 bases between. The CDR3 sequence is CASQDTGELFF. CDR3 nucleotides: TGTGCCAGCCAGGACACCGGGGAGCTGTTTTTT.

The rearrangement joins TRBV6-1 to TRBJ1-4; 10 bases match TRBD1. J was trimmed by 7 bases and V by 1 base; bases with no gene match: 3. Looked up from germline, CDR1 is MNHNS and CDR2 is SASEGT. The CDR3 spans 15 residues. Here the CDR3 reads CASSEETGGGEKLFF. DNA for the CDR3: TGTGCCAGCAGTGAAGAGACAGGGGGCGGTGAAAAACTGTTTTTT.

CDR3 DNA sequence: TGCGCCAGCAGCTTGGGTGGCGGCCCCAATCAGCCCCAGCATTTT. This codes for CASSLGGGPNQPQHF. The chain is built from TRBV5-1 and TRBJ1-5; D not resolved. Trimming left V 0 bases short and J 3 bases short, with 10 bases between. The CDR3 contains 15 residues. CDR1 and CDR2 from the germline V gene are SGHRS and YFSETQ.

V gene TRBV28 combines with J gene TRBJ1-4, with D maybe TRBD1 (5 bases). CDR3 length equals 17 residues. Per germline, CDR1 MDHEN and CDR2 SYDVKM. V lost 3 bases, J lost 4 bases, and 18 bases lay in between. DNA of the CDR3: TGTGCCAGCAGTTTTCCACGGACACCGTCAATTAATGAAAAACTGTTTTTT. Translation: CASSFPRTPSINEKLFF. The variable domain in full, completed from reference TRBV28 and TRBJ1-4, reads DVKVTQSSRYLVKRTGEKVFLECVQDMDHENMFWYRQDPGLGLRLIYFSYDVKMKEKGDIPEGYSVSREKKERFSLILESASTNQTSMYLCASSFPRTPSINEKLFFGSGTQLSVL.

V gene TRBV11-2 combines with J gene TRBJ1-6, with D unclear. The V gene lost 1 base and the J gene lost 10 bases, with 11 bases spanning the gap. From germline, CDR1 is SGHAT and CDR2 FQNNGV. The length of the CDR3 is 14 residues. The chain's CDR3 is CASSLGGPGSPLHF. CDR3 coding DNA: TGTGCCAGCAGCTTAGGAGGTCCGGGGTCACCCCTCCACTTT.

This rearrangement joins TRBV30 to TRBJ1-6; D is unresolved. V lost 0 bases and J 7 bases, leaving 10 bases between the germline ends. CDR1 and CDR2 from the germline V gene are GTSNPN and SVGIG (reference sequence). This CDR3 spans 14 amino acids. This CDR3 is CAWSVSLPNSPLHF. The CDR3 region has the DNA TGTGCCTGGAGTGTATCCCTCCCCAATTCACCCCTCCACTTT.

This clone was picked up one time. An end of the junction differs from the germline gene, which may be a read error. This sample includes further DNA sequences coding for the same CDR3. The chain employs TRBV9 and TRBJ2-7, with D uncertain. The CDR3 length is 13 residues. Germline values: CDR1 SGDLS, CDR2 YYNGEE. The CDR3, as DNA: TGTGCCAGCAGCGTAGGCATCTCCTACGAGCAATACTTC. As protein: CASSVGISYEQYF.

The chain links TRBV6-1 to TRBJ2-7; 9 nucleotides match TRBD1. Germline V CDR1 and CDR2: MNHNS, SASEGT. The CDR3 runs to 14 residues. Trimming removed 3 bases from V and 3 bases from J; junction bases left unmatched: 3. The CDR3 loop is CASSDTGGIYEQYF. CDR3 in DNA: TGTGCCAGCAGTGACACAGGGGGCATCTACGAGCAGTACTTC.

The gene calls are TRBV7-9 and TRBJ2-1; D is perhaps TRBD1 (6 bases). This CDR3 region has 15 residues. Germline V lookup: CDR1 SEHNR, CDR2 FQNEAQ (reference sequence). V dropped 2 bases and J dropped 5 bases, with 13 bases sitting between them. CDR3 in DNA: TGTGCCAGCAGCTTACTTGGACAGATAAACAATGAGCAGTTCTTC. This codes for CASSLLGQINNEQFF.

The genes are TRBV4-3 and TRBJ2-6; no clear D. V lost 1 base to trimming and J lost 3 bases, with 4 bases between them. Looked up from germline, CDR1 is LGHNA and CDR2 is YSLEER. The CDR3 is 14 amino acids. The CDR3 region is CASSQGFGANVLTF. CDR3 nucleotides: TGCGCCAGCAGCCAAGGGTTTGGGGCCAACGTCCTGACTTTC.

V usage is TRBV9 and J usage is TRBJ2-7, with unresolved D. The germline V gene encodes CDR1 SGDLS and CDR2 YYNGEE. Trimming stripped 0 bases from V and 6 bases from J, with 10 bases between. This CDR3 is built from 13 residues. The CDR3 region is CASSVGVASEQYF. Here the CDR3 DNA reads TGTGCCAGCAGCGTAGGGGTAGCCAGCGAGCAGTACTTC.

This chain connects TRBV12-5 to TRBJ2-1; D not resolved. CDR1 LGHNT and CDR2 FRNRAP come from the germline V gene. V was clipped by 5 bases and J by 7 bases, with 9 bases between them. This CDR3 has 12 residues. The CDR3 nucleotides are TGTGCTAGTGGTCCAGACATTAATGAGCAGTTCTTC. It yields the protein CASGPDINEQFF.

This sequence joins TRBV4-3 and TRBJ2-2, with a weak D call TRBD1 (5 bases). The germline V gene encodes CDR1 LGHNA and CDR2 YSLEER. This CDR3 spans 17 amino acids. V shed 0 bases and J shed 2 bases, with 13 bases lying between them. The CDR3: CASSQDDLGRNTGELFF. CDR3 nucleotide sequence: TGCGCCAGCAGCCAAGATGATTTGGGGCGCAACACCGGGGAGCTGTTTTTT.

The V and J genes are TRBV7-9 and TRBJ1-1; TRBD1 matches at 8 bases. CDR1 SEHNR and CDR2 FQNEAQ come from the germline V gene (reference sequence). The CDR3 sequence is 15 residues long. Losses at the gene ends were 4 bases for V and 3 bases for J; bases not matched to a gene: 7. CDR3 region: CASSSTGGWDTEAFF. For the CDR3, the DNA is TGTGCCAGCAGCTCAACAGGGGGTTGGGACACTGAAGCTTTCTTT.

This chain connects TRBV10-1 to TRBJ1-2; D is undetermined. Trimming left V 3 bases short and J 1 base short, with 9 bases between. From germline, CDR1 is WNHNN and CDR2 SYGVQD (reference sequence). The CDR3 is 14 residues long. CDR3 residues: CASSDGRSNYGYTF. As DNA, the CDR3 is TGCGCCAGCAGTGATGGACGGAGTAACTATGGCTACACCTTC.

This chain uses TRBV7-9 with TRBJ1-1; D unclear. The CDR3 runs 13 residues. Trimming shortened V by 5 bases and J by 2 bases, and 9 bases separated the two germline ends. Per the germline V gene, CDR1 is SEHNR and CDR2 is FQNEAQ (reference sequence). The CDR3 loop is CASSPNQNTEAFF. DNA of the CDR3: TGTGCCAGCAGCCCCAACCAAAACACTGAAGCTTTCTTT.

J is TRBJ1-5 and V is TRBV7-6; the D is unclear. V was trimmed by 4 bases and J by 2 bases, leaving 9 bases between them. The CDR3 extends over 14 amino acids. Germline CDR1 SGHVS, CDR2 FNYEAQ. CDR3 residues: CASSSGVGNQPQHF. The CDR3 bases are TGTGCCAGCAGCTCCGGGGTAGGCAATCAGCCCCAGCATTTT.

The rearrangement links TRBV5-6 to TRBJ2-1, with D possibly matching TRBD2 (6 bases). Germline values: CDR1 SGHDT, CDR2 YYEEEE. The CDR3 loop spans 17 amino acids. V was clipped by 4 bases and J by 3 bases, with 20 bases between them. In DNA form, the CDR3 reads TGTGCCAGCAGCCCAGAAGGGGAGGTTTTACGCTACAATGAGCAGTTCTTC. Translation gives CASSPEGEVLRYNEQFF.

DNA of the CDR3: TGCGCCAGCAGTCCGGACCATCTTGCCCTCCACTTT. Its protein product is CASSPDHLALHF. This chain links TRBV4-3 with TRBJ1-6; unclear D gene. The CDR3 covers 12 residues. Germline V gene lookup returns CDR1 LGHNA and CDR2 YSLEER. V gave up 6 bases and J gave up 14 bases, with 14 bases separating them.

This rearrangement joins TRBV27 to TRBJ1-2; no clear D. The V gene lost 3 bases and the J gene lost 7 bases, with 12 bases spanning the gap. The CDR3 has 13 residues. Germline values: CDR1 MNHEY, CDR2 SMNVEV (reference sequence). The CDR3, as DNA: TGTGCCAGCAGTTTTGTTCCTTACCTTGGCTACACCTTC. Protein: CASSFVPYLGYTF.

This chain connects TRBV29-1 to TRBJ2-7; TRBD2 might be the D (6 bases). This CDR3 has 13 amino acids. Germline CDR1 is SQVTM and CDR2 is ANQGSEA. Trimming took off 3 bases at V and 0 bases at J, with 9 bases between the two ends. The CDR3 region has the DNA TGCAGCGTTGAGGAGGGACCCTCCTACGAGCAGTACTTC. Its protein is CSVEEGPSYEQYF.

The rearrangement uses TRBV27 and TRBJ1-2, with 8 bases lining up with TRBD1. Germline V CDR1 and CDR2: MNHEY, SMNVEV (reference sequence). Trimming took 5 bases from V and 4 from J; bases not matched to a gene: 9. This CDR3 contains 15 residues. CDR3 amino acids: CASSELRGLVYGYTF. In DNA, the CDR3 is TGTGCCAGCAGTGAGCTCAGGGGGCTGGTCTATGGCTACACCTTC.

This chain uses TRBV4-1 with TRBJ2-1; D tentatively fits TRBD1 or TRBD2 (6 bases each). Trimming took off 2 bases at V and 7 bases at J, with 12 bases between the two ends. This CDR3 is built from 14 residues. In germline, CDR1 is MGHRA, CDR2 YSYEKL. CDR3 in amino acids: CASSQPGALNEQFF. The CDR3 DNA is TGCGCCAGCAGCCAACCGGGGGCCCTGAATGAGCAGTTCTTC.

This chain uses TRBV4-3 with TRBJ1-1, with D hard to call. V was cut by 8 bases and J by 3 bases, with 13 bases left in between. The CDR3 spans 13 residues. CDR1 is LGHNA and CDR2 is YSLEER in the germline V gene. In nucleotides, the CDR3 is TGCGCCAGCCGGCGAGACCATTACACTGAAGCTTTCTTT. Translated, it gives CASRRDHYTEAFF.

The rearrangement uses TRBV23-1 and TRBJ2-7; 8 nucleotides agree with TRBD2. TRBV23-1 is annotated as an ORF whose role is uncertain. This CDR3 is built from 14 residues. V lost 3 bases and J lost 3; bases outside the gene matches: 4. CDR3 in DNA: TGCGCCAGCAGTCAGAGCGGGAGAAACTACGAGCAGTACTTC. It yields the protein CASSQSGRNYEQYF.

The V gene is TRBV2, the J gene TRBJ1-2; no reliable D call. This CDR3 is built from 12 residues. Trimming cost V 6 bases and J 6 bases, with 11 bases left between them. Germline V CDR1 and CDR2: SNHLY, FYNNEI. The CDR3 nucleotides read TGTGCCAGCAGAAGGTGGATCCATGGCTACACCTTC. It specifies CASRRWIHGYTF.